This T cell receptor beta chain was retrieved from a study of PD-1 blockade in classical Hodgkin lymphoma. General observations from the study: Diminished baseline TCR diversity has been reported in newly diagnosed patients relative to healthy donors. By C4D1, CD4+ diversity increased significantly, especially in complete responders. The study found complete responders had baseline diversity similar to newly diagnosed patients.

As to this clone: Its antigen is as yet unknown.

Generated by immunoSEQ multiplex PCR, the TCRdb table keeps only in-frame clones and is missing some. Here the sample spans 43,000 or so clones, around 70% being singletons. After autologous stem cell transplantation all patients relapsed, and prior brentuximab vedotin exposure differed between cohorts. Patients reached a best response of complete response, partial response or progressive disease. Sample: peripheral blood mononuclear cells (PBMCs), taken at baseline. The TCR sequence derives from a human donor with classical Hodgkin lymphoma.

The CDR3 reads CASSLALLINNEQFF. CDR3 DNA: TGTGCCAGCTCACTGGCCCTATTGATAAACAATGAGCAGTTCTTC. This chain uses TRBV18 with TRBJ2-1; D gene unclear. Trimming removed 4 bases at V and 5 bases at J, with 15 bases between. The germline CDR1 and CDR2 sequences are KGHSH and LQKENI. The CDR3 loop spans 15 amino acids.